This entry describes one T cell receptor beta chain. Its target is unknown. This record belongs to a study of graft-versus-host responses after intestinal transplantation. TCRdb keeps only in-frame clones here, not all; method: immunoSEQ multiplex PCR. The table shows 70,000 to 95,000 clones, with approximately 87% occurring only once. The CDR3 consists of 17 residues. Trimming cost V 1 base and J 1 base; bases outside gene matches: 6. Germline loops: CDR1 LNHDA, CDR2 SQIVND (reference sequence). This TCR derives from a human donor who received an intestinal transplant. Sequencing was performed on unstimulated CD4+ T cells sorted from spleen or lymph node cells, taken before intestinal transplant. V gene TRBV19 combines with J gene TRBJ1-5; 8 bases are shared with TRBD1. CDR3 sequence: CASSIVGGQVSNQPQHF. As DNA, the CDR3 is TGTGCCAGTAGTATAGTCGGGGGACAGGTCAGCAATCAGCCCCAGCATTTT.